The 15 T cell receptor beta chains in this list originate from one sample, sequenced in a study of blood T cell repertoires in COVID-19. Assay: immunoSEQ multiplex PCR; the TCRdb copy retains only in-frame clones and omits some. This table holds about 98,000 clones, about 91% found once. The material sequenced was peripheral blood. The source is a man aged 18-30 years with acute or convalescent COVID-19.

The chain carries TRBV19 and TRBJ1-3; TRBD1 aligns across 8 bases. Trimming cost V 4 bases and J 0 bases; bases outside gene matches: 5. The CDR3 spans 16 residues. Looked up from germline, CDR1 is LNHDA and CDR2 is SQIVND (reference sequence). The CDR3: CASSTRQGSSGNTIYF. DNA of the CDR3: TGTGCCAGTAGTACGAGACAGGGGAGCTCTGGAAACACCATATATTTT.

The chain employs TRBV24-1 and TRBJ2-7, with 9 bases identical to TRBD1. Per germline, CDR1 KGHDR and CDR2 SFDVKD. CDR3 length: 16 amino acids. V was clipped by 3 bases and J by 3 bases; unmatched bases: 8. The DNA of the CDR3 is TGTGCCACCAGTGATCCATCCGGGACAGGGAACTACGAGCAGTACTTC. This gives the protein CATSDPSGTGNYEQYF.

V is TRBV5-1 and J is TRBJ2-1; D may be TRBD2 (5 bases). The germline V gene has CDR1 SGHRS and CDR2 YFSETQ. The V end lost 4 bases, the J end lost 7 bases, and 18 bases lay between the germline ends. The CDR3 length is 15 residues. CDR3 residues: CASSPPAGSLNEQFF. The CDR3 DNA sequence: TGCGCCAGCAGCCCACCGGCGGGTTCGTTAAATGAGCAGTTCTTC.

The rearrangement links TRBV29-1 to TRBJ1-2; TRBD1 is a possible D gene (5 bases). This CDR3 is built from 12 residues. The germline gives CDR1 SQVTM, CDR2 ANQGSEA. V lost 2 bases, J lost 4 bases, and 8 bases lay in between. The CDR3 bases are TGCAGCGTTGAAAGACAGATCTATGGCTACACCTTC. Residues: CSVERQIYGYTF.

CDR3 DNA: TGTGCCAGCAGTCTAAATGCTCAATATGGCTACACCTTC. Amino acids: CASSLNAQYGYTF. The chain recombines TRBV27 with TRBJ1-2, with D unresolved. CDR1 is MNHEY and CDR2 is SMNVEV in the germline V gene (reference sequence). This CDR3 has 13 residues. Between the trimmed V and J ends, which lost 5 bases and 5 bases, there was a span of 12 bases.

This chain connects TRBV9 to TRBJ2-3, with TRBD2 identical over 10 bases. With 0 bases clipped from V and 0 bases from J, the junction kept 7 bases outside the gene matches. Germline V gene sequence: CDR1 SGDLS, CDR2 YYNGEE. CDR3 length equals 18 residues. The CDR3 sequence: CASSVAIASGGSTDTQYF. The DNA of the CDR3 is TGTGCCAGCAGCGTAGCTATTGCTAGCGGGGGTAGCACAGATACGCAGTATTTT.

The V gene is TRBV28, the J gene TRBJ1-5, with 8 nucleotides matching TRBD1. The V and J ends lost 6 bases and 5 bases, in that order; junction bases with no gene match: 9. Per the germline V gene, CDR1 is MDHEN and CDR2 is SYDVKM. The CDR3 totals 15 residues. CDR3 sequence reads: CASSWDRTLHQPQHF. CDR3 DNA sequence: TGTGCCAGCAGCTGGGACAGGACCCTCCATCAGCCCCAGCATTTT. The variable domain in full, with the rest retrieved from reference TRBV28 and TRBJ1-5, is DVKVTQSSRYLVKRTGEKVFLECVQDMDHENMFWYRQDPGLGLRLIYFSYDVKMKEKGDIPEGYSVSREKKERFSLILESASTNQTSMYLCASSWDRTLHQPQHFGDGTRLSIL.

The chain uses TRBV9 and TRBJ2-7, with 11 positions matching TRBD2. The CDR3 spans 15 residues. V shed 2 bases, J shed 0 bases, and the junction held 1 base outside the gene matches. The V gene's germline CDR1 is SGDLS and CDR2 YYNGEE. DNA for the CDR3: TGTGCCAGCAGCGTGACTAGCGGGGTCTCCTACGAGCAGTACTTC. Its translation is CASSVTSGVSYEQYF.

The chain carries TRBV5-1 and TRBJ2-5; 9 bases map to TRBD1. The ends lost 3 bases at V and 0 bases at J; junction bases unmatched: 3. The CDR3 is made up of 15 amino acids. CDR1 and CDR2 from the germline V gene are SGHRS and YFSETQ. CDR3 residues: CASSSGQGYQETQYF. In DNA, the CDR3 is TGCGCCAGCAGCTCGGGACAGGGTTACCAAGAGACCCAGTACTTC.

The chain recombines TRBV27 with TRBJ1-1; D might be TRBD1 (6 bases). The CDR3 extends over 14 amino acids. Germline V gives CDR1 MNHEY, CDR2 SMNVEV (reference sequence). Trimming removed 3 bases at V and 4 bases at J, with 12 bases between. CDR3 in DNA: TGTGCCAGCAGTTTTGGGGGAGGGGGCACTGAAGCTTTCTTT. Amino acid sequence: CASSFGGGGTEAFF.

The chain combines TRBV12-3 or TRBV12-4 with TRBJ1-1; D unclear. V dropped 1 base and J dropped 9 bases, with 9 bases sitting between them. This CDR3 region has 12 residues. CDR3 coding DNA: TGTGCCAGCAGTTTAGGTGGGGAGCAAGCTTTCTTT. This translates into CASSLGGEQAFF.

The CDR3 DNA reads TGTGCCAGCTCACCGTCTATACCCTCTGAAGCTTTCTTT. Translated, it gives CASSPSIPSEAFF. The chain has TRBV18 and TRBJ1-1; no reliable D call. Germline CDR1 and CDR2: KGHSH and LQKENI. V lost 3 bases, J lost 6 bases, and 11 bases lay in between. The CDR3 sequence is 13 residues long.

V is TRBV7-9 and J is TRBJ1-2; D gene uncertain. Germline CDR1 and CDR2: SEHNR and FQNEAQ (reference sequence). V lost 7 bases, J lost 6 bases, and 18 bases lay in between. The CDR3 extends over 14 amino acids. The CDR3 nucleotides are TGTGCCAGCACCCGTCTATGGGAGTTTGATGGCTACACCTTC. Protein: CASTRLWEFDGYTF. The variable domain in full, completed from reference TRBV7-9 and TRBJ1-2, reads DTGVSQNPRHKITKRGQNVTFRCDPISEHNRLYWYRQTLGQGPEFLTYFQNEAQLEKSRLLSDRFSAERPKGSFSTLEIQRTEQGDSAMYLCASTRLWEFDGYTFGSGTRLTVV.

The chain couples TRBV10-3 to TRBJ1-1, with TRBD1 matching 7 bases. V shed 8 bases and J 1 base; nucleotides not matched to a gene: 4. This CDR3 contains 13 residues. In germline, CDR1 is ENHRY, CDR2 SYGVKD. CDR3 sequence: CAIGDSWNTEAFF. CDR3 nucleotides: TGTGCCATCGGGGACAGCTGGAACACTGAAGCTTTCTTT.

The rearrangement uses TRBV11-3 and TRBJ1-5, with D uncertain. CDR1 is SGHNT and CDR2 is YENEEA in the germline V gene. Deletions cut 1 base from V and 0 bases from J, with 19 bases between. The length of the CDR3 is 19 residues. The DNA of the CDR3 is TGTGCCAGCAGCTTAGCTCACAGCCGATTCAATTATAGCAATCAGCCCCAGCATTTT. Protein sequence: CASSLAHSRFNYSNQPQHF.